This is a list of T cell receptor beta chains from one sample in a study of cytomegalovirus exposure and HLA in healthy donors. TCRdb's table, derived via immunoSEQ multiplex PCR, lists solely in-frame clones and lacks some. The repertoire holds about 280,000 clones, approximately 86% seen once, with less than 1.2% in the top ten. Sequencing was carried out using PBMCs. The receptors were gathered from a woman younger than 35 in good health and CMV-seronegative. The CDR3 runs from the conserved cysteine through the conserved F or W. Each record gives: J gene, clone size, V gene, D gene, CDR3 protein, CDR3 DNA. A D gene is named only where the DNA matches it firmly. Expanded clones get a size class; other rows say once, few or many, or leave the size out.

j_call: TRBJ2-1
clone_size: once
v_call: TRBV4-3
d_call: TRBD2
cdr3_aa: CASSQGRAGGSYNEQFF
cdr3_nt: TGCGCCAGCAGCCAAGGACGAGCGGGGGGCTCCTACAATGAGCAGTTCTTC

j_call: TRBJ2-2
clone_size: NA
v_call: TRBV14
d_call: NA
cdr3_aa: CASSLTGFGELFF
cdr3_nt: TGTGCCAGCAGCCTCACAGGGTTCGGGGAGCTGTTTTTT

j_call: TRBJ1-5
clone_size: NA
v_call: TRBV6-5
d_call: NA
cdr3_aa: CASSYGQGGGQPQHF
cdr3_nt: TGTGCCAGCAGTTATGGGCAGGGAGGGGGACAGCCCCAGCATTTT

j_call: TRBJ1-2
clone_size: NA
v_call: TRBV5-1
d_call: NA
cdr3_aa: CASSPTNYGYTF
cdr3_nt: TGCGCCAGCAGCCCAACTAACTATGGCTACACCTTC

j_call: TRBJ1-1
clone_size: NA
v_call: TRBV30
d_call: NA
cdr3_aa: CAWSVGTTGMNTEAFF
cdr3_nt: TGTGCCTGGAGTGTTGGAACTACAGGGATGAACACTGAAGCTTTCTTT

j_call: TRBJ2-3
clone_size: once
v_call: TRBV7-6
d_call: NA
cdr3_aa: CASSLAERITDTQYF
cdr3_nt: TGTGCCAGCAGCTTAGCGGAGCGGATCACAGATACGCAGTATTTT

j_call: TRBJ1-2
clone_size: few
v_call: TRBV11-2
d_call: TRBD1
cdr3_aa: CASSRQGYGYTF
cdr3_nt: TGTGCCAGCAGCAGACAGGGGTATGGCTACACCTTC

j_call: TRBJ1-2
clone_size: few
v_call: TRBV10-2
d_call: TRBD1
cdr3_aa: CASSDSQGVLYGYTF
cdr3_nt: TGCGCCAGCAGTGATAGCCAGGGGGTGCTCTATGGCTACACCTTC

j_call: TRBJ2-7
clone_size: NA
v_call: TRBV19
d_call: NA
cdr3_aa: CASSIAQGNYEQYF
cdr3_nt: TGTGCCAGTAGTATAGCACAGGGTAACTACGAGCAGTACTTC

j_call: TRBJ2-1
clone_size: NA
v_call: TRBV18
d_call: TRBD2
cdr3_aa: CASSPPGGDNEQFF
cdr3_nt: TGTGCCAGCTCACCACCGGGGGGGGATAATGAGCAGTTCTTC

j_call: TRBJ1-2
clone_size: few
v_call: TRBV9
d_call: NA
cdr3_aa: CASSVGRGGYTF
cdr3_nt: TGTGCCAGCAGCGTAGGCAGGGGAGGCTACACCTTC

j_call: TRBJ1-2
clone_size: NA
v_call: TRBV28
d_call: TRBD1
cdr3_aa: CASGFLGQGPTGYTF
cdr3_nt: TGTGCCAGCGGATTCTTAGGACAGGGCCCCACTGGGTACACCTTC

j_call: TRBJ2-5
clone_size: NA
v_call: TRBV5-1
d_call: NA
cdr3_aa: CASKPLGMLETQYF
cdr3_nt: TGCGCCAGCAAACCACTAGGAATGCTGGAGACCCAGTACTTC

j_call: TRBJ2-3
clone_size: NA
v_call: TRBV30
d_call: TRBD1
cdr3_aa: CARDRGADTQYF
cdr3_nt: TGTGCCCGGGACAGGGGGGCAGATACGCAGTATTTT

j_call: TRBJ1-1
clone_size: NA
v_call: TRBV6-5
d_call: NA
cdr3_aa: CASSWGVNTEAFF
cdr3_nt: TGTGCCAGCAGTTGGGGGGTGAACACTGAAGCTTTCTTT

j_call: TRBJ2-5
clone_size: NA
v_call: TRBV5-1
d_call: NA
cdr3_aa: CASSSRQADETQYF
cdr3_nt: TGCGCCAGCAGCTCTAGACAGGCGGATGAGACCCAGTACTTC

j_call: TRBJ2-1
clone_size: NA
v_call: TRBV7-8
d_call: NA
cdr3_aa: CASSLGAVGPYNEQFF
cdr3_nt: TGTGCCAGCAGCTTAGGGGCGGTGGGGCCCTATAATGAGCAGTTCTTC

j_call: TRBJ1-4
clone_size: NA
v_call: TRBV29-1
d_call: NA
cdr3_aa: CSVAVREGEKLFF
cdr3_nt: TGCAGCGTTGCCGTCAGGGAAGGAGAAAAACTGTTTTTT

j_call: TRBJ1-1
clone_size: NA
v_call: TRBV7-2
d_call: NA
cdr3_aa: CASSLTTGNPPAEAFF
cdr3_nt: TGTGCCAGCAGCTTAACCACAGGGAATCCGCCCGCTGAAGCTTTCTTT

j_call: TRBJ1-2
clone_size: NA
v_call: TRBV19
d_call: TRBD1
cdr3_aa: CASNSQGDYGYTF
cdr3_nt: TGTGCCAGTAACTCACAGGGGGACTATGGCTACACCTTC

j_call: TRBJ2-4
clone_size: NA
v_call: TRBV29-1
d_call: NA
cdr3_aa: CSGKGENIQYF
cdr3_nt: TGCAGCGGAAAGGGAGAAAACATTCAGTACTTC

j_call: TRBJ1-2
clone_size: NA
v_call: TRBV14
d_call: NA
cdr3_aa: CASSHRQSGPGYGYTF
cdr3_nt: TGTGCCAGCAGCCACCGACAGTCCGGTCCGGGCTATGGCTACACCTTC

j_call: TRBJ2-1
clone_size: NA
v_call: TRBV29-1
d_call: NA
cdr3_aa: CSVEVEPYAYNEQFF
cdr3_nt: TGCAGCGTTGAAGTAGAGCCGTACGCCTACAATGAGCAGTTCTTC

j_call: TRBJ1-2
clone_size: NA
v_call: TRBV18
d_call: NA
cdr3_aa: CASSPPYVYGYTF
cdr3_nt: TGTGCCAGCTCACCACCTTATGTCTATGGCTACACCTTC

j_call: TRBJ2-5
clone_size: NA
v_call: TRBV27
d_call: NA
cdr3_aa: CASSKHRVQETQYF
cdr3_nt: TGTGCCAGCAGTAAACACAGGGTGCAAGAGACCCAGTACTTC

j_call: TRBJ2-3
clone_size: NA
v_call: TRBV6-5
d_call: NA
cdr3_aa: CASSQTGYGDTQYF
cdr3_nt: TGTGCCAGCAGTCAAACGGGATACGGCGATACGCAGTATTTT

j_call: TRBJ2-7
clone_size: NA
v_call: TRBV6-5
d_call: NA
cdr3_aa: CASSSPGHYEQYF
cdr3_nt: TGTGCCAGCAGTTCACCGGGACACTACGAGCAGTACTTC

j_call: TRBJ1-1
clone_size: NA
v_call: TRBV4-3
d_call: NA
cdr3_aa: CASSQIGGARHTEAFF
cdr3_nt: TGCGCCAGCAGCCAAATCGGGGGGGCGCGGCACACTGAAGCTTTCTTT

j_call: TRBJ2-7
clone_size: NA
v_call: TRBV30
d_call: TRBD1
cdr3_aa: CAWSVRRDRGYEQYF
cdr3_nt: TGTGCCTGGAGTGTACGCCGGGACAGGGGCTACGAGCAGTACTTC

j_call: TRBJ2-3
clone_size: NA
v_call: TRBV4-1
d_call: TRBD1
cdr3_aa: CASSRQTGGVADTQYF
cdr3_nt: TGCGCCAGCAGCCGACAGACAGGGGGTGTCGCAGATACGCAGTATTTT

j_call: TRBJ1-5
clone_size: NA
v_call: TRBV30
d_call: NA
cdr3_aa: CAWDEGEFSNQPQHF
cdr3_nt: TGTGCCTGGGACGAGGGGGAGTTTAGCAATCAGCCCCAGCATTTT

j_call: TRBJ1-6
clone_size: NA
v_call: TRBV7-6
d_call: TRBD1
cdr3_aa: CASSPRTGDRNNSPLHF
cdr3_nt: TGTGCCAGCAGCCCTCGGACAGGGGATAGAAATAATTCACCCCTCCACTTT

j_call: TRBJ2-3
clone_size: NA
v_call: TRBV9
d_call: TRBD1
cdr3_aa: CASSPGDRGEDTQYF
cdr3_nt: TGTGCCAGCAGCCCGGGGGACAGGGGAGAGGATACGCAGTATTTT

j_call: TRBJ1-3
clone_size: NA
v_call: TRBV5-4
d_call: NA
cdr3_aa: CASSVGTPQGFGNTIYF
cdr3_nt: TGTGCCAGCAGCGTGGGAACCCCACAGGGCTTTGGAAACACCATATATTTT

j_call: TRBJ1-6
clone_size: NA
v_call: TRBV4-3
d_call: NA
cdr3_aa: CASSRLQDGNSPLHF
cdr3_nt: TGCGCCAGCAGCCGCCTCCAGGATGGTAATTCACCCCTCCACTTT

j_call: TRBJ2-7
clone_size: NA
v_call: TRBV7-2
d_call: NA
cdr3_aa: CASSSYGGSYEQYF
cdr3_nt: TGTGCCAGCAGCTCGTACGGCGGCTCCTACGAGCAGTACTTC

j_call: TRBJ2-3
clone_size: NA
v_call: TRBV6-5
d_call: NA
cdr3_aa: CASSSGWEVDTDTQYF
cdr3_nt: TGTGCCAGCAGTTCGGGGTGGGAGGTCGACACAGATACGCAGTATTTT